Listed below are T cell receptor beta chains from one sample, sequenced in a study of blood T cell repertoires in COVID-19. Some clones are missing from TCRdb's copy, which holds only in-frame ones; the method was immunoSEQ multiplex PCR. Found here are 350,000 to 550,000 clones, approximately 90% of them singletons; the top ten hold 4% to 4.5%. What was sequenced was peripheral blood. These TCRs come from a woman aged 25 to 39 with acute or convalescent COVID-19. Each CDR3 is given with its conserved first and last residue. The order of the fields is J gene, V gene, D gene, clone size, CDR3 DNA, CDR3 protein. D genes are given only for firm matches. Not all rows give a size; the values are once, few, many and, for expanded clones, a class.

TRBJ2-3	TRBV7-8	NA	NA	TGTGCCAGCAGGCCTCGGAGGGTTGGCGAAGATACGCAGTATTTT	CASRPRRVGEDTQYF
TRBJ2-7	TRBV7-8	NA	NA	TGTGCCAGCAGCGCGTTCAGGACCGAGGGCCGGGAGCAGTACTTC	CASSAFRTEGREQYF
TRBJ2-3	TRBV5-1	TRBD2	NA	TGCGCCAGCAGCGTCGCTAGCGGGGGCTTAGGGAGCGCAGATACGCAGTATTTT	CASSVASGGLGSADTQYF
TRBJ2-5	TRBV11-3	NA	NA	TGTGCCAGCAGCTTAGGAGGGAGGCAGCAAGAGACCCAGTACTTC	CASSLGGRQQETQYF
TRBJ1-4	TRBV4-1	NA	NA	TGCGCCAGCAGCCCCTGGGGGGGCGTTTTTGAAAAACTGTTTTTT	CASSPWGGVFEKLFF
TRBJ2-7	TRBV24-1	NA	NA	TGTGCCACCAGCCACGGGGGCTCCTACGAGCAGTACTTC	CATSHGGSYEQYF
TRBJ2-7	TRBV5-6	NA	NA	TGTGCCAGCAGCGTGGTAGGGAGGGAGCAGTACTTC	CASSVVGREQYF
TRBJ2-3	TRBV7-6	NA	NA	TGTGCCAGCAGCTCCCCGGAGGGCACAGATACGCAGTATTTT	CASSSPEGTDTQYF
TRBJ1-1	TRBV5-1	NA	once	TGCGCCAGCAGCCGGACCGCAGGGCATTCTTCTGAAGCTTTCTTT	CASSRTAGHSSEAFF
TRBJ1-2	TRBV28	TRBD1	NA	TGTGCCAGCAGCAGACGCCCGGACAGGGTTGGTGGCTACACCTTC	CASSRRPDRVGGYTF
TRBJ2-3	TRBV5-4	NA	NA	TGTGCCAGCAGCTTGCGTACGGGGGTTAACACAGATACGCAGTATTTT	CASSLRTGVNTDTQYF
TRBJ1-2	TRBV7-2	NA	NA	TGTGCCAGCAGCCAGAGTTCGGGGTTGGATGGCTACACCTTC	CASSQSSGLDGYTF
TRBJ2-1	TRBV18	TRBD2	NA	TGTGCCAGCTCACGCGGGGGGGCTTACAATGAGCAGTTCTTC	CASSRGGAYNEQFF
TRBJ2-4	TRBV6-5	NA	NA	TGTGCCAGCAGTTACTCAGCTGCTTTAAACATTCAGTACTTC	CASSYSAALNIQYF
TRBJ1-2	TRBV9	NA	once	TGTGCCAGCAGCGTAGGAGATGGGCCAGGGAATGGCTACACCTTC	CASSVGDGPGNGYTF
TRBJ2-7	TRBV2	TRBD1	once	TGTGCCAGCAGGGACGGACAGGGCTCCTACGAGCAGTACTTC	CASRDGQGSYEQYF
TRBJ1-5	TRBV28	NA	NA	TGTGCCAGCAGTTTTGGGGGCCTAAATAGCAATCAGCCCCAGCATTTT	CASSFGGLNSNQPQHF
TRBJ2-1	TRBV25-1	NA	NA	TGTGCCAGCAGTGTTGCAGGGGCTGGCAATGAGCAGTTCTTC	CASSVAGAGNEQFF
TRBJ1-2	TRBV9	NA	NA	TGTGCCAGCAGCCCCGAGGGGGTCCGGAGTTACGCTGGCTACACCTTC	CASSPEGVRSYAGYTF
TRBJ1-1	TRBV5-1	NA	NA	TGCGCCAGCAGCTTGGATTCGCCAGGGCGAAACACTGAAGCTTTCTTT	CASSLDSPGRNTEAFF
TRBJ1-1	TRBV29-1	NA	NA	TGCAGCGTTCGGCGGGGCAGGAACACTGAAGCTTTCTTT	CSVRRGRNTEAFF
TRBJ1-1	TRBV20-1	NA	NA	TGCAGTGCTAGAAGGGGTGAAGCTTTCTTT	CSARRGEAFF
TRBJ2-3	TRBV28	NA	NA	TGTGCCAGCAGTCTCCAGGACTGGACTTCGACCACAGATACGCAGTATTTT	CASSLQDWTSTTDTQYF
TRBJ1-1	TRBV6-6	NA	NA	TGTGCCAACAGTCAGAGCATGAACACTGAAGCTTTCTTT	CANSQSMNTEAFF
TRBJ2-7	TRBV5-5	TRBD1	NA	TGTGCCAGCAGCTTGTCTTTAGGGGACAGGGGGCCGTACGAGCAGTACTTC	CASSLSLGDRGPYEQYF
TRBJ1-2	TRBV5-1	NA	NA	TGCGCCAGCAGCTTGGGCAGCGGGGCGGGCTACACCTTC	CASSLGSGAGYTF
TRBJ2-5	TRBV4-2	TRBD1	NA	TGTGCCAGCAGCCAAGTCGGCGGTCAGGGGGCTAAGACCCAGTACTTC	CASSQVGGQGAKTQYF
TRBJ1-1	TRBV5-1	NA	NA	TGCGCCAGCACCTTCCGAGAACCCCTCAGACTTACTGAAGCTTTCTTT	CASTFREPLRLTEAFF
TRBJ2-7	TRBV5-4	NA	NA	TGTGCCAGCAGCCTTCCTTACGGGGAGCAGTACTTC	CASSLPYGEQYF
TRBJ2-3	TRBV7-3	TRBD2	NA	TGTGCCAGCAGCCTGGGAGTGGCGGGGGGCACAGATACGCAGTATTTT	CASSLGVAGGTDTQYF
TRBJ2-7	TRBV30	TRBD1	NA	TGTGCCTGGGACCCGGGACAGGGGGATGAGCAGTACTTC	CAWDPGQGDEQYF
TRBJ2-5	TRBV18	TRBD1	NA	TGTGCCAGCTCATCGGGACAGGGGGGCCAAGAGACCCAGTACTTC	CASSSGQGGQETQYF
TRBJ1-6	TRBV18	TRBD1	NA	TGTGCCAGCTCACCACAAACTGACAGGGAGAGTTCACCCCTCCACTTT	CASSPQTDRESSPLHF
TRBJ2-5	TRBV28	NA	few	TGTGCCAGCAGAGACAAACGGACAGCACCTTCCCAAGAGACCCAGTACTTC	CASRDKRTAPSQETQYF
TRBJ2-5	TRBV5-5	TRBD2	NA	TGTGCCAGCAGCTTGGTCCCTAGCGGGGGCCAAGAGACCCAGTACTTC	CASSLVPSGGQETQYF
TRBJ2-7	TRBV4-1	TRBD1	NA	TGCGCCAGCAGCCAAGGGTTGGTCAGGGGGCTGTGGTACGAGCAGTACTTC	CASSQGLVRGLWYEQYF
TRBJ2-5	TRBV6-5	TRBD1	NA	TGTGCCAGCGTAGAGGGGGCGCGAGAGACCCAGTACTTC	CASVEGARETQYF
TRBJ1-2	TRBV3-1/TRBV3-2	NA	NA	TGTGCCAGCAGCCCGTTCAACGGGATCAACTATGGCTACACCTTC	CASSPFNGINYGYTF
TRBJ2-3	TRBV19	TRBD2	NA	TGTGCCAGTACCCCGGGAGGGGCAGGGGATACGCAGTATTTT	CASTPGGAGDTQYF
TRBJ1-3	TRBV10-3	NA	NA	TGTGCCATCAGTGAGTCGATCCCCCAATCAGGCTCTGGAAACACCATATATTTT	CAISESIPQSGSGNTIYF
TRBJ2-5	TRBV7-8	NA	few	TGTGCCAGCAGCTTAGAGCTAGCCTCTGAGACCCAGTACTTC	CASSLELASETQYF
TRBJ2-7	TRBV2	TRBD2	NA	TGTGCCAGCAGTAACCTAGCGGGGTTGGAGCAGTACTTC	CASSNLAGLEQYF
TRBJ2-2	TRBV27	NA	once	TGTGCCAGCAGTAACCCTCGACAGACGAACACCGGGGAGCTGTTTTTT	CASSNPRQTNTGELFF
TRBJ2-7	TRBV5-1	NA	NA	TGCGCCAGCGTCGGGGACTCCTACGAGCAGTACTTC	CASVGDSYEQYF
TRBJ1-2	TRBV5-8	TRBD1	NA	TGTGCCAGCAGCATTTTCGGGACAGGGATTAACTATGGCTACACCTTC	CASSIFGTGINYGYTF
TRBJ1-6	TRBV2	NA	few	TGTGCCAGCAGTGAGCCAGAGGCGAGGCCCCTCCACTTT	CASSEPEARPLHF